The 29 T cell receptor beta chains listed next were all sequenced from one sample in a study of OX40 agonist ivuxolimab in advanced cancers. Generated by immunoSEQ multiplex PCR, the TCRdb table keeps only in-frame clones and is missing some. The sample lists some 70,000 clones, approximately 86% occurring once. Material: CD4+ or CD8+ T cells sorted from blood, obtained in a trial of the OX40 agonist ivuxolimab. The source is an adult with an advanced solid tumor such as melanoma, head and neck, liver or kidney cancer.

As DNA, the CDR3 is TGTGCCAGCAGCTCGCCACATGGACAGGGAGTCAATCAGCCCCAGCATTTT. Protein product: CASSSPHGQGVNQPQHF. The gene calls are TRBV7-2 and TRBJ1-5, with 8 bases identical to TRBD1. The J segment lost 3 bases and the V segment lost 4 bases, leaving 11 bases of the junction unmatched. This CDR3 is 17 amino acids long. CDR1 and CDR2 (germline): SGHTA, FQGNSA.

The V call is TRBV7-8, the J call TRBJ1-5; D gene unclear. The germline CDR1 and CDR2 sequences are SGHVS and FQNEAQ. This CDR3 is built from 17 residues. V gave up 4 bases and J gave up 3 bases, with 19 bases separating them. In nucleotides, the CDR3 is TGTGCCAGCAGCTGGCAGCCCGCCGTTCTAAACAATCAGCCCCAGCATTTT. It codes for CASSWQPAVLNNQPQHF.

The gene calls are TRBV5-8 and TRBJ1-2, with a tentative D call TRBD1 (5 bases). V shed 0 bases and J shed 3 bases, with 12 bases lying between them. The CDR3 consists of 15 residues. Germline V gene sequence: CDR1 SGHTS, CDR2 YDEGEE. The CDR3 bases are TGTGCCAGCAGCTTGGGACAGCCAATGGACTATGGCTACACCTTC. This translates into CASSLGQPMDYGYTF.

This clone was counted between two and nine times. The chain joins TRBV5-6 to TRBJ2-1; no definite D call. Germline CDR1 and CDR2: SGHDT and YYEEEE. The CDR3 consists of 15 residues. Trimming pared 4 bases from V and 1 base from J, leaving 12 bases between. The CDR3 protein is CASSRGSGSYNEQFF. In DNA, the CDR3 is TGTGCCAGCAGCCGAGGTTCTGGGTCCTACAATGAGCAGTTCTTC. Together with reference TRBV5-6 and TRBJ2-1, the CDR3 gives the full variable domain: DAGVTQSPTHLIKTRGQQVTLRCSPKSGHDTVSWYQQALGQGPQFIFQYYEEEERQRGNFPDRFSGHQFPNYSSELNVNALLLGDSALYLCASSRGSGSYNEQFFGPGTRLTVL.

The V call is TRBV9, the J call TRBJ1-3, with 10 bases identical to TRBD1. Germline values: CDR1 SGDLS, CDR2 YYNGEE. The CDR3 sequence is 18 residues long. V lost 4 bases, J lost 0 bases, and 10 bases stayed unmatched. The CDR3 DNA follows: TGTGCCAGCAGCTTAGGGACAGGGGCGACGGTCTCTGGAAACACCATATATTTT. Translated, it gives CASSLGTGATVSGNTIYF.

This chain uses TRBV30 with TRBJ1-5; 8 positions match TRBD1. V shed 0 bases and J 10 bases; nucleotides not matched to a gene: 8. The CDR3 is 14 amino acids. CDR1 and CDR2 (germline): GTSNPN, SVGIG (reference sequence). The CDR3 nucleotides are TGTGCCTGGAGTGTAGGGACAGGTCGCGTCCCCCAGCATTTT. This sequence encodes CAWSVGTGRVPQHF. Looking up the rest from reference TRBV30 and TRBJ1-5 gives the full variable domain: SQTIHQWPATLVQPVGSPLSLECTVEGTSNPNLYWYRQAAGRGLQLLFYSVGIGQISSEVPQNLSASRPQDRQFILSSKKLLLSDSGFYLCAWSVGTGRVPQHFGDGTRLSIL.

The chain carries TRBV11-2 and TRBJ1-1; D gene ambiguous. Per the germline V gene, CDR1 is SGHAT and CDR2 is FQNNGV. V lost 5 bases, J lost 2 bases, and 12 bases lay in between. The length of the CDR3 is 14 residues. CDR3 loop: CASSGIQPNTEAFF. In DNA form, the CDR3 reads TGTGCCAGCAGCGGCATACAGCCAAACACTGAAGCTTTCTTT.

V usage is TRBV19 and J usage is TRBJ2-7; the match to TRBD1 covers 8 bases. V lost 2 bases, J lost 7 bases, and 13 bases stayed unmatched. This CDR3 contains 16 residues. Per germline, CDR1 LNHDA and CDR2 SQIVND (reference sequence). The CDR3 loop is CASSITGTGSPGEQYF. In DNA form, the CDR3 reads TGTGCCAGTAGTATAACCGGGACAGGATCCCCGGGGGAGCAGTACTTC.

The chain joins TRBV7-8 to TRBJ2-1; D not resolved. Germline V gene sequence: CDR1 SGHVS, CDR2 FQNEAQ. The V end lost 1 base, the J end lost 3 bases, and 16 bases lay between the germline ends. The CDR3 is 17 residues long. CDR3 amino acids: CASSLEGTGGGYNEQFF. CDR3 in DNA: TGTGCCAGCAGCTTAGAAGGAACCGGTGGTGGCTACAATGAGCAGTTCTTC.

This clone has just one count. The J gene is TRBJ2-7, the V gene TRBV6-5, with D tentatively TRBD1 (6 bases). The CDR3 covers 13 residues. Germline CDR1 reads MNHEY; CDR2 reads SVGAGI. V lost 6 bases, J lost 2 bases, and 11 bases lay in between. The CDR3 DNA reads as TGTGCCAGCAGGGCAGGGGTGACCTACGAGCAGTACTTC. Encoded protein: CASRAGVTYEQYF.

The rearrangement uses TRBV6-1 and TRBJ2-1; 9 positions agree with TRBD2. The CDR3 length is 15 residues. Germline lookup yields CDR1 MNHNS and CDR2 SASEGT. V was pared by 8 bases and J by 3 bases, with 8 bases of the junction left unmatched. The CDR3: CASVERGDNYNEQFF. The CDR3 DNA sequence: TGTGCCAGCGTTGAGCGGGGGGATAACTACAATGAGCAGTTCTTC.

The gene calls are TRBV18 and TRBJ1-1, with D tentatively TRBD1 (6 bases). Trimming pared 6 bases from V and 7 bases from J, leaving 21 bases between. CDR3 length equals 15 residues. CDR1 and CDR2 from the germline V gene are KGHSH and LQKENI. In DNA form, the CDR3 reads TGTGCCAGCTCCCCCTGGAGGGGGGGGGAGGTTGAAGCTTTCTTT. Its translation is CASSPWRGGEVEAFF.

The chain links TRBV6-6 to TRBJ2-2; D remains unclear. Germline assignment: CDR1 MNHNY and CDR2 SVGAGI (reference sequence). The CDR3 is 16 residues long. V was cut by 0 bases and J by 4 bases, with 12 bases left in between. The CDR3 DNA is TGTGCCAGCAGTTACTCGAACGAGAGACCCACCGGGGAGCTGTTTTTT. Its translation: CASSYSNERPTGELFF.

This chain connects TRBV7-8 to TRBJ1-1; the match to TRBD1 covers 7 bases. V was pared by 5 bases and J by 0 bases, with 3 bases of the junction left unmatched. The germline gives CDR1 SGHVS, CDR2 FQNEAQ. There are 14 residues in the CDR3. CDR3 residues: CASSQGQLNTEAFF. CDR3 nucleotide sequence: TGTGCCAGCAGCCAGGGACAGTTGAACACTGAAGCTTTCTTT.

This clone has just one count. The chain is built from TRBV11-2 and TRBJ2-7, with 10 bases aligning to TRBD2. The CDR3 runs to 14 residues. Germline assignment: CDR1 SGHAT and CDR2 FQNNGV. Trimming removed 5 bases from V and 2 bases from J; junction bases left unmatched: 3. CDR3 amino acids: CASSKTSGTYEQYF. In DNA form, the CDR3 reads TGTGCCAGCAGCAAAACTAGCGGGACCTACGAGCAGTACTTC.

CDR3 coding DNA: TGCAGTGCTAGAGACAGCCGGAAAGCTTTCTTT. Its protein is CSARDSRKAFF. The chain has TRBV20-1 and TRBJ1-1; D not resolved. Germline V gives CDR1 DFQATT, CDR2 SNEGSKA (reference sequence). Trimming left V 0 bases short and J 9 bases short, with 8 bases between. This CDR3 is built from 11 residues.

This clone was picked up a small number of times. The rearrangement joins TRBV14 to TRBJ1-6; the match to TRBD1 covers 9 bases. This CDR3 comprises 16 residues. V trimming: 1 base; J trimming: 4 bases; junction bases outside the gene matches: 2. From germline, CDR1 is SGHDN and CDR2 FVKESK. The CDR3 DNA is TGTGCCAGCAGCCAAGGGGGACAGGGTTATAATTCACCCCTCCACTTT. Protein product: CASSQGGQGYNSPLHF.

The chain recombines TRBV2 with TRBJ2-5; 7 nucleotides agree with TRBD1. The CDR3 is 14 amino acids. Trimming removed 6 bases from V and 2 bases from J; junction bases left unmatched: 6. CDR1 is SNHLY and CDR2 is FYNNEI in the germline V gene. CDR3 nucleotide sequence: TGTGCCAGCAGCCTGGGGACAGAGCAAGAGACCCAGTACTTC. Its protein product is CASSLGTEQETQYF.

V gene TRBV6-5 combines with J gene TRBJ2-5; 8 bases agree with TRBD2. Germline loops: CDR1 MNHEY, CDR2 SVGAGI. CDR3 length: 13 residues. Trimming cost V 8 bases and J 4 bases; bases outside gene matches: 6. CDR3 protein: CASGGLAGETQYF. In nucleotides, the CDR3 is TGTGCCAGCGGGGGGCTAGCGGGAGAGACCCAGTACTTC.

The chain uses TRBV5-1 and TRBJ2-5, with 9 bases aligning to TRBD2. With 1 base clipped from V and 2 bases from J, the junction kept 6 bases outside the gene matches. The length of the CDR3 is 16 residues. Germline V gene sequence: CDR1 SGHRS, CDR2 YFSETQ. Here the CDR3 DNA reads TGCGCCAGCAGCTTGACGACTAGCGGTTTACAAGAGACCCAGTACTTC. Its translation is CASSLTTSGLQETQYF.

The chain recombines TRBV11-2 with TRBJ2-3; D perhaps matches TRBD1 (6 bases). The CDR3 contains 13 residues. CDR1 and CDR2 (germline): SGHAT, FQNNGV. V was trimmed by 5 bases and J by 3 bases, leaving 9 bases between them. The CDR3 sequence is CASSIGQTDTQYF. The CDR3 DNA reads TGTGCCAGCAGCATCGGACAGACAGATACGCAGTATTTT.

Here the CDR3 reads CASSPETSGNTIYF. For the CDR3, the DNA is TGTGCCAGCTCACCAGAGACTTCTGGAAACACCATATATTTT. V usage is TRBV18 and J usage is TRBJ1-3; D call uncertain. The CDR3 consists of 14 residues. V gave up 2 bases and J gave up 1 base, with 6 bases separating them. Germline V gene sequence: CDR1 KGHSH, CDR2 LQKENI.

The chain recombines TRBV7-3 with TRBJ1-2; D may be TRBD1 (6 bases). Germline V lookup: CDR1 SGHTA, CDR2 FQGTGA. The V end lost 5 bases, the J end lost 4 bases, and 11 bases lay between the germline ends. This CDR3 has 13 amino acids. CDR3 protein: CASSPDRGYGYTF. The CDR3 nucleotides read TGTGCCAGCAGCCCGGACAGAGGCTATGGCTACACCTTC.

The V call is TRBV2, the J call TRBJ1-5, with no clear D. CDR1 and CDR2 (germline): SNHLY, FYNNEI. The CDR3 is 14 residues long. Deletions cut 8 bases from V and 4 bases from J, with 15 bases between. CDR3 in amino acids: CASAPRAGNQPQHF. The DNA of the CDR3 is TGTGCCAGCGCCCCCAGAGCCGGTAATCAGCCCCAGCATTTT.

V gene TRBV5-1 combines with J gene TRBJ2-7, with TRBD2 as a possible D gene (6 bases). The germline gives CDR1 SGHRS, CDR2 YFSETQ. V was trimmed by 0 bases and J by 3 bases, leaving 13 bases between them. The CDR3 length is 15 residues. This chain's CDR3 is CASSLEGTSLYEQYF. In nucleotides, the CDR3 is TGCGCCAGCAGCTTGGAGGGGACTTCCCTCTACGAGCAGTACTTC.

V usage is TRBV6-5 and J usage is TRBJ1-2; perhaps TRBD1 as D (5 bases). The V gene lost 7 bases and the J gene lost 0 bases, with 12 bases spanning the gap. CDR3 size: 14 residues. CDR1 and CDR2 from the germline V gene are MNHEY and SVGAGI. Written as DNA, the CDR3 is TGTGCCAGCAACCCCAGGGCTGCTAACTATGGCTACACCTTC. Translation: CASNPRAANYGYTF.

This chain uses TRBV7-9 with TRBJ1-2; possible D gene TRBD1, 5 bases. The germline V gene encodes CDR1 SEHNR and CDR2 FQNEAQ (reference sequence). V shed 3 bases and J shed 1 base, with 9 bases lying between them. CDR3 length equals 14 residues. The CDR3 DNA sequence: TGTGCCAGCAGCTTCGTAGACAGTAACTATGGCTACACCTTC. As protein: CASSFVDSNYGYTF.

The chain has TRBV4-2 and TRBJ2-2, with D perhaps being TRBD1 or TRBD2 (6 bases each). With 0 bases removed from V and 7 bases from J, the gap between germline ends came to 15 bases. The V gene's germline CDR1 is LGHNA and CDR2 YNFKEQ. The CDR3 covers 16 residues. CDR3 nucleotides: TGTGCCAGCAGCCAAGACGTCGGGGGCGCGGTCGGGGAGCTGTTTTTT. Protein product: CASSQDVGGAVGELFF.

V gene TRBV5-5 combines with J gene TRBJ1-4, with 8 bases that match TRBD1. V lost 2 bases and J lost 4; bases outside the gene matches: 16. Per the germline V gene, CDR1 is SGHKS and CDR2 is YYEKEE (reference sequence). The CDR3 runs to 19 residues. The CDR3 nucleotides are TGTGCCAGCAGCTTCTCCGGGACAGGTTTCGTTATTCTTAATGAAAAACTGTTTTTT. This translates into CASSFSGTGFVILNEKLFF.